The 12 T cell receptor beta chains below come from one sample, sequenced in a study of T cells in Graves' hyperthyroidism and ophthalmopathy. TCR beta CDR3 regions were amplified from RNA transcripts. Researchers ran a first-round RT-PCR on the TCR CDR3 using the HTBI primer set. TCRdb re-derived calls from the multiplex PCR reads in MiXCR, one entry per CDR3 protein. The sample includes 500,000 to 750,000 distinct CDR3 sequences, 11% to 15% seen only once; the top ten take roughly 7%. The sequenced sample was blood. Receptor source: a woman under 30 with Graves' ophthalmopathy.

In this sample, this clonotype turned up many times. The chain combines TRBV29-1 with TRBJ2-7; the match to TRBD1 covers 9 bases. CDR1 and CDR2 (germline): SQVTM, ANQGSEA. Trimming took 6 bases from V and 3 from J; bases not matched to a gene: 9. The CDR3 spans 14 residues. The CDR3 DNA reads TGCAGCGTCTTGGTTGGGACAGGGATCTACGAGCAGTACTTC. It specifies CSVLVGTGIYEQYF.

This clonotype was detected many times. The CDR3 loop reads CASSLEGRRSGRAYEQYF. In nucleotides, the CDR3 is TGTGCCAGCAGCTTAGAAGGCAGAAGGAGCGGGAGGGCCTACGAGCAGTACTTC. The chain has TRBV7-2 and TRBJ2-7, with 10 bases lining up with TRBD2. J gave up 2 bases and V 1 base, and 11 bases lay outside the gene matches. The CDR3 is 18 residues long. Germline loops: CDR1 SGHTA, CDR2 FQGNSA.

This clonotype was detected many times. The rearrangement joins TRBV27 to TRBJ1-6, with unresolved D. The CDR3 totals 13 residues. CDR1 MNHEY and CDR2 SMNVEV come from the germline V gene (reference sequence). V lost 5 bases to trimming and J lost 8 bases, with 10 bases between them. CDR3 amino acids: CASSARADSPLHF. As DNA, the CDR3 is TGTGCCAGCAGTGCGCGGGCCGATTCACCCCTCCACTTT.

The chain links TRBV7-9 to TRBJ2-1; 10 bases map to TRBD2. The CDR3 consists of 14 residues. The germline V gene has CDR1 SEHNR and CDR2 FQNEAQ (reference sequence). V lost 6 bases to trimming and J lost 8 bases; unmatched junction nucleotides: 7. CDR3: CASSPAGGPDEQFF. In nucleotides, the CDR3 is TGTGCCAGCAGTCCAGCGGGAGGGCCTGATGAGCAGTTCTTC.

Many counts were recorded for this clonotype. The chain combines TRBV19 with TRBJ1-1, with TRBD1 matching over 8 bases. CDR1 and CDR2 from the germline V gene are LNHDA and SQIVND (reference sequence). V dropped 0 bases and J dropped 3; count of bases not matched to a gene: 6. The CDR3 is made up of 16 amino acids. The CDR3 bases are TGTGCCAGTAGTATAGATACAGGGGGAGCGGACACTGAAGCTTTCTTT. Protein sequence: CASSIDTGGADTEAFF.

The chain couples TRBV29-1 to TRBJ2-5; the match to TRBD2 covers 10 bases. V lost 6 bases and J lost 4; bases outside the gene matches: 8. Per germline, CDR1 SQVTM and CDR2 ANQGSEA. The CDR3 length is 14 residues. CDR3 amino acids: CSVGLAGAGETQYF. The CDR3, as DNA: TGCAGCGTGGGCCTAGCGGGAGCGGGAGAGACCCAGTACTTC.

This clonotype was counted ten times or more. The rearrangement links TRBV28 to TRBJ1-5; D is uncertain. Trimming removed 11 bases from V and 2 bases from J, with 10 bases in between. Germline V CDR1 and CDR2: MDHEN, SYDVKM. The CDR3 consists of 12 residues. The CDR3 DNA reads TGTGCCGGTGGATATGGCAATCAGCCCCAGCATTTT. It specifies CAGGYGNQPQHF.

This sequence joins TRBV20-1 and TRBJ2-7; 10 bases agree with TRBD2. J lost 4 bases, V lost 4 bases, and 7 bases had no gene match. The V gene's germline CDR1 is DFQATT and CDR2 SNEGSKA (reference sequence). This CDR3 region has 14 residues. This CDR3 is CSATHSGRAYEQYF. In nucleotides, the CDR3 is TGCAGTGCTACACACAGCGGGAGGGCATACGAGCAGTACTTC.

This clonotype was seen ten or more times. The chain couples TRBV7-3 to TRBJ2-3; D call uncertain. The CDR3 spans 14 residues. Germline V gene data show CDR1 as SGHTA and CDR2 as FQGTGA. Trimming removed 4 bases from V and 2 bases from J, with 10 bases in between. CDR3 in amino acids: CASSSYPTTDTQYF. The CDR3 coding sequence is TGTGCCAGCAGCTCGTATCCCACCACAGATACGCAGTATTTT.

With regard to this clonotype: With a much larger clone just one base away, this may be a read error. CDR3 nucleotide sequence: TGTGCCTGGAGTGAGGGCCTGTATGGCTACACCTTC. It specifies CAWSEGLYGYTF. The chain carries TRBV30 and TRBJ1-2; D is undetermined. Germline V gene sequence: CDR1 GTSNPN, CDR2 SVGIG (reference sequence). The CDR3 contains 12 residues. Trimming took off 1 base at V and 5 bases at J, with 8 bases between the two ends. Full variable domain (missing parts from reference TRBV30 and TRBJ1-2): SQTIHQWPATLVQPVGSPLSLECTVEGTSNPNLYWYRQAAGRGLQLLFYSVGIGQISSEVPQNLSASRPQDRQFILSSKKLLLSDSGFYLCAWSEGLYGYTFGSGTRLTVV.

The rearrangement joins TRBV6-2 or TRBV6-3 to TRBJ1-5, with D tentatively TRBD1 (6 bases). Germline assignment: CDR1 MNHEY and CDR2 SVGEGT. Trimming removed 6 bases at V and 2 bases at J, with 14 bases between. The CDR3 spans 15 residues. CDR3 sequence: CASRNTTGGNQPQHF. CDR3 DNA: TGTGCCAGCAGAAACACGACAGGAGGCAATCAGCCCCAGCATTTT.

This clonotype was seen repeatedly, ten times or more. The CDR3 protein is CASSLPLRDTQYF. The DNA of the CDR3 is TGTGCCAGCTCACTTCCACTGAGAGATACGCAGTATTTT. V gene TRBV18 combines with J gene TRBJ2-3; D ambiguous. Germline V CDR1 and CDR2: KGHSH, LQKENI. The CDR3 is 13 amino acids. Trimming took 4 bases from V and 5 from J, leaving 10 bases between them.